A selection of T cell receptor beta chains follows, all from one sample in a study of OX40 agonist ivuxolimab in advanced cancers. Clones were sequenced by immunoSEQ multiplex PCR, and TCRdb holds only the in-frame ones, with some missing. In the table there are 70,000 to 80,000 clones, about 81% of which are singletons. Specimen: CD4+ or CD8+ T cells sorted from blood, collected in a trial of the OX40 agonist ivuxolimab. All receptors derive from an adult with an advanced solid tumor such as melanoma, head and neck, liver or kidney cancer. Both conserved end residues are part of each CDR3. D genes are given only for firm matches. Clone sizes are given selectively: once, few, many, or a class where the clone is expanded.

TRBV6-6	NA	NA	TRBJ2-7	TGTGCCAGCAGTGACCTACAAAGGGCTTCCTACGAGCAGTACTTC	CASSDLQRASYEQYF
TRBV10-3	NA	NA	TRBJ2-7	TGTGCCATCAGTGTCCATAACTCCAACGAGCAGTACTTC	CAISVHNSNEQYF
TRBV29-1	NA	few	TRBJ2-3	TGCAGCGTCCGGACATACTCGGCAGATACGCAGTATTTT	CSVRTYSADTQYF
TRBV10-3	NA	few	TRBJ2-7	TGTGCCATCAGTGCTGGGCAGTACGAGCAGTACTTC	CAISAGQYEQYF
TRBV14	NA	NA	TRBJ2-1	TGTGCCAGCAGCCAAGTGAGCGGTTACAATGAGCAGTTCTTC	CASSQVSGYNEQFF
TRBV5-4	NA	once	TRBJ2-1	TGTGCCAGCAGCAAGGACCAGTCCTATGAGCAGTTCTTC	CASSKDQSYEQFF
TRBV9	NA	NA	TRBJ2-5	TGTGCCAGCAGCGTATACGGGGGTTTCCAAGAGACCCAGTACTTC	CASSVYGGFQETQYF
TRBV7-2	TRBD2	NA	TRBJ2-2	TGTGCCAGCAGCTTAGTTCTAGCGGGAGGGGGGGAGCTGTTTTTT	CASSLVLAGGGELFF
TRBV21-1	NA	few	TRBJ1-6	TGTGCCAGCAGCAAAGGTTGTTGTGAGCGGCTCAGGGCCCTCCACTTT	CASSKGCCERLRALHF
TRBV18	NA	NA	TRBJ2-6	TGTGCCAGCTCACTCAGTGGAGCAGTCTACTCTGGGGCCAACGTCCTGACTTTC	CASSLSGAVYSGANVLTF
TRBV18	NA	NA	TRBJ1-1	TGTGCCAGCTCACCACGGACAACGAACACTGAAGCTTTCTTT	CASSPRTTNTEAFF
TRBV4-1	NA	NA	TRBJ1-2	TGCGCCAGCAGCCAAGATCAAGTAAGCTGGGCAGCGACCAACTATGGCTACACCTTC	CASSQDQVSWAATNYGYTF
TRBV30	NA	NA	TRBJ1-4	TGTGCCTGGAGTGTAATAGGGGAAGAACTGTTTTTT	CAWSVIGEELFF
TRBV2	NA	NA	TRBJ2-3	TGTGCCAGCACAGGAACTAGCACAGATACGCAGTATTTT	CASTGTSTDTQYF
TRBV19	NA	NA	TRBJ2-3	TGTGCCAGTAGCAACAGAGCAGATACGCAGTATTTT	CASSNRADTQYF
TRBV18	TRBD1	NA	TRBJ2-2	TGTGCCAGCTCACCACAGGGGGCCCCGGGCACCGGGGAGCTGTTTTTT	CASSPQGAPGTGELFF
TRBV2	TRBD1	NA	TRBJ1-1	TGTGCCAGCCAGCCCGGGACAGGCATCGGGAGCGCCTTCTTT	CASQPGTGIGSAFF
TRBV11-3	TRBD2	NA	TRBJ2-1	TGTGCCAGCAGCCGTACTAGCGGAAGCTCCTACAATGAGCAGTTCTTC	CASSRTSGSSYNEQFF
TRBV16	TRBD1	few	TRBJ1-5	TGTGCCAGCAGCGAAAACGGACAGGGCAATCAGCCCCAGCATTTT	CASSENGQGNQPQHF
TRBV4-1	NA	NA	TRBJ2-7	TGCGCCAGCAGCCAAGGGACCCTCTCCTACGAGCAGTACTTC	CASSQGTLSYEQYF
TRBV7-6	NA	NA	TRBJ1-1	TGTGCCAGCAGCTTTGGAGGACAGAACACTGAAGCTTTCTTT	CASSFGGQNTEAFF
TRBV5-1	NA	NA	TRBJ1-1	TGCGCCAGCAGCTTGGACCGGGCGATCGAAGGTACTGAAGCTTTCTTT	CASSLDRAIEGTEAFF
TRBV6-4	TRBD1	many	TRBJ2-7	TGTGCCAGCAGTGACTCGTGGACAGGGGACAGGAACGAGCAGTACTTC	CASSDSWTGDRNEQYF
TRBV6-1	NA	NA	TRBJ1-5	TGTGCCAGCAGTGAAGCCGGAGACATTAATCAGCCCCAGCATTTT	CASSEAGDINQPQHF
TRBV27	NA	NA	TRBJ1-1	TGTGCCAGCAGTTTTACGGACAGCTACACTGAAGCTTTCTTT	CASSFTDSYTEAFF
TRBV7-2	NA	NA	TRBJ2-1	TGTGCCAGCAGCCCTGGACACCTGTCCTACAATGAGCAGTTCTTC	CASSPGHLSYNEQFF
TRBV29-1	TRBD2	NA	TRBJ2-1	TGCAGCGTTGACGAAGGACTAGCGGGAGGGTACAATGAGCAGTTCTTC	CSVDEGLAGGYNEQFF
TRBV4-1	NA	few	TRBJ1-4	TGCGCCAGCAGCCAAGGTTTTGGGGGGTTTGCTAATGAAAAACTGTTTTTT	CASSQGFGGFANEKLFF
TRBV19	TRBD1	NA	TRBJ2-6	TGTGCCAGTAGTAGAGGGACAGGGTTCGCGGGGGCCAACGTCCTGACTTTC	CASSRGTGFAGANVLTF
TRBV30	NA	NA	TRBJ1-1	TGTGCCTGGAATCTGGGGCAGGTTAACACTGAAGCTTTCTTT	CAWNLGQVNTEAFF
TRBV19	NA	NA	TRBJ2-6	TGTGCCAGTAGTCCCGCAGAGGCCAGCTTCTCTGGGGCCAACGTCCTGACTTTC	CASSPAEASFSGANVLTF
TRBV4-3	TRBD1	NA	TRBJ2-7	TGCGCCAGCAGCCAAAACTCCGGGACAGGGGGCGACGAGCAGTACTTC	CASSQNSGTGGDEQYF
TRBV18	NA	NA	TRBJ2-5	TGTGCCAGCTCAGAAGATCAAGAGACCCAGTACTTC	CASSEDQETQYF
TRBV29-1	NA	NA	TRBJ2-7	TGCAGCGTTGGATGGGAAGAGCAGTACTTC	CSVGWEEQYF
TRBV30	NA	NA	TRBJ2-5	TGTGCCTGGAGTTTATCTGGAGAGACCCAGTACTTC	CAWSLSGETQYF
TRBV30	NA	NA	TRBJ2-1	TGTGCCTCGGCCGCCTACAATGAGCAGTTCTTC	CASAAYNEQFF
TRBV2	NA	NA	TRBJ2-2	TGTGCCAGCAGTGAAAGAGGGGCGGCCACCGGGGAGCTGTTTTTT	CASSERGAATGELFF
TRBV5-6	TRBD1	NA	TRBJ2-5	TGTGCCAGCAGTTACACAGGGGGTGGGCAAGAGACCCAGTACTTC	CASSYTGGGQETQYF
TRBV28	TRBD1	NA	TRBJ1-4	TGTGCCAGCAGTACCTTGACAGGGGTCGGGGAAAAACTGTTTTTT	CASSTLTGVGEKLFF
TRBV19	NA	NA	TRBJ2-5	TGTGCCAGTAGCCAAGGGCCAGACCCCTACAAAGAGACCCAGTACTTC	CASSQGPDPYKETQYF
TRBV27	TRBD2	once	TRBJ2-5	TGTGCCAGCAGTCTTAGCGGGAGGTACCAAGAGACCCAGTACTTC	CASSLSGRYQETQYF
TRBV7-8	NA	NA	TRBJ1-1	TGTGCCAGCAGCTTCAATGTTAACAGTAACACTGAAGCTTTCTTT	CASSFNVNSNTEAFF
TRBV6-1	TRBD1	NA	TRBJ1-1	TGTGCCAGCAGCTACGGACAGGGGGCGCCCACTGAAGCTTTCTTT	CASSYGQGAPTEAFF
TRBV18	NA	NA	TRBJ1-2	TGTGCCAGCTCACCTGACAGAGAGTATGGCTACACCTTC	CASSPDREYGYTF
TRBV10-3	NA	once	TRBJ1-5	TGTGCCACCTCTAGAAACAATCAGCCCCAGCATTTT	CATSRNNQPQHF
TRBV5-1	TRBD1	NA	TRBJ2-1	TGCGCCAGCAGCTTAGACAGGGAATACAATGAGCAGTTCTTC	CASSLDREYNEQFF
TRBV5-6	NA	NA	TRBJ1-6	TGTGCCAGCAGCTTGTTCCAGTCTGTTTCACCCCTCCACTTT	CASSLFQSVSPLHF
TRBV13	TRBD2	few	TRBJ2-1	TGTGCCAGCAGCCAAGGATCCCGGGGGGTGTCGAATGAGCAGTTCTTC	CASSQGSRGVSNEQFF
TRBV6-5	NA	NA	TRBJ1-1	TGTGCCAGCAGAGAGGCCGGGGCAGGGAACACTGAAGCTTTCTTT	CASREAGAGNTEAFF
TRBV10-2	NA	once	TRBJ2-1	TGCGCCAGCAGTGAGTCCATATCTAGATTTCTCAATGAGCAGTTCTTC	CASSESISRFLNEQFF
TRBV4-2	NA	NA	TRBJ2-3	TGTGCCAGCAGCCAAGAAGGATACAGCACAGATACGCAGTATTTT	CASSQEGYSTDTQYF
TRBV19	NA	NA	TRBJ1-4	TGTGCCAGTAAAAATTCCGGGGGGTTCGCAACTAATGAAAAACTGTTTTTT	CASKNSGGFATNEKLFF